This entry lists 23 T cell receptor beta chains sequenced from one sample in a study of blood T cell repertoires in COVID-19 (dated by TCRdb to 2020 to 2021). Receptors were amplified or captured by the immunoSEQ multiplex PCR assay. The clones in this table, taken by TCRdb from immuneACCESS, are in-frame only. Not every clone is retained; where verified, under half of the shortfall comes from an unresolved V gene, and the cause of the rest is unknown. The sample table contains around 180,000 clones; only one count was recorded for about 91% of them. The biggest ten clones account for 4% to 5% of the sample. Material: peripheral blood. The receptors were gathered from a woman in her twenties or thirties with acute or convalescent COVID-19.

This clone has only a few counts. The chain joins TRBV2 to TRBJ2-7, with TRBD1 matching over 9 bases. Trimming cost V 8 bases and J 2 bases; bases outside gene matches: 1. The CDR3 is made up of 12 amino acids. Per the germline V gene, CDR1 is SNHLY and CDR2 is FYNNEI. The CDR3 spells CASRDRAYEQYF. The DNA for the CDR3 is TGTGCCAGCCGGGACAGGGCCTACGAGCAGTACTTC.

The CDR3 spells CASSVTGGYTIYF. In DNA form, the CDR3 reads TGTGCCAGCAGTGTTACAGGGGGATACACCATATATTTT. J is TRBJ1-3 and V is TRBV2; 8 bases fit TRBD1. The germline gives CDR1 SNHLY, CDR2 FYNNEI. This CDR3 spans 13 amino acids. V shed 4 bases and J 8 bases; nucleotides not matched to a gene: 4.

This chain connects TRBV19 to TRBJ2-7, with D possibly matching TRBD1 (8 bases). V lost 2 bases, J lost 7 bases, and 12 bases lay in between. Germline-derived CDR1 and CDR2 are LNHDA and SQIVND (reference sequence). This CDR3 contains 13 residues. The CDR3 reads CASSITGGGEQYF. CDR3 nucleotides: TGTGCCAGTAGTATAACAGGGGGAGGGGAGCAGTACTTC.

This rearrangement joins TRBV30 to TRBJ1-5; TRBD1 matches 8 bases. CDR1 GTSNPN and CDR2 SVGIG come from the germline V gene (reference sequence). The CDR3 is made up of 16 amino acids. The junction had 10 bases not matched to a gene; V was cut back by 2 bases and J by 4 bases. In nucleotides, the CDR3 is TGTGCCTGGAGTCGGGGAGGGGACAGGAGAAATCAGCCCCAGCATTTT. This sequence encodes CAWSRGGDRRNQPQHF.

CDR3 residues: CAISDQGRQTQYF. CDR3 nucleotides: TGTGCCATCAGTGATCAGGGTCGGCAGACCCAGTACTTC. The chain links TRBV10-3 to TRBJ2-5; D might be TRBD1 (5 bases). Between the trimmed V and J ends, which lost 3 bases and 6 bases, there was a span of 11 bases. The CDR3 length is 13 residues. Germline CDR1 is ENHRY and CDR2 is SYGVKD.

This chain uses TRBV30 with TRBJ2-1; 7 nucleotides line up with TRBD1. This CDR3 contains 13 residues. Trimming cost V 1 base and J 6 bases; bases outside gene matches: 3. Germline V gene lookup returns CDR1 GTSNPN and CDR2 SVGIG (reference sequence). CDR3 region: CAWSENRGNEQFF. The DNA of the CDR3 is TGTGCCTGGAGTGAAAACAGGGGCAATGAGCAGTTCTTC.

V gene TRBV18 combines with J gene TRBJ2-5; 7 bases map to TRBD1. With V trimmed by 3 bases and J by 3 bases, 7 bases remained unmatched. This CDR3 is 15 amino acids long. Germline lookup yields CDR1 KGHSH and CDR2 LQKENI. CDR3 sequence (DNA): TGTGCCAGCTCACCGTGGACAGGTTCAGAAGAGACCCAGTACTTC. It translates to CASSPWTGSEETQYF.

The chain uses TRBV9 and TRBJ2-7; 8 bases align to TRBD1. The V segment lost 3 bases and the J segment 6 bases; nucleotides outside the gene matches: 11. This CDR3 comprises 15 residues. Germline V gives CDR1 SGDLS, CDR2 YYNGEE. CDR3 sequence (DNA): TGTGCCAGCAGCGGCCTGGGACAGGAGAATAGCGAGCAGTACTTC. Translation: CASSGLGQENSEQYF. Together with reference TRBV9 and TRBJ2-7, the CDR3 gives the full variable domain: DSGVTQTPKHLITATGQRVTLRCSPRSGDLSVYWYQQSLDQGLQFLIQYYNGEERAKGNILERFSAQQFPDLHSELNLSSLELGDSALYFCASSGLGQENSEQYFGPGTRLTVT.

This chain uses TRBV7-9 with TRBJ2-1; no clear D. Germline values: CDR1 SEHNR, CDR2 FQNEAQ (reference sequence). V was clipped by 5 bases and J by 6 bases, with 5 bases between them. The CDR3 runs 11 residues. The CDR3 coding sequence is TGTGCCAGCAGCGTTCGCAATGAGCAGTTCTTC. Protein: CASSVRNEQFF.

The chain carries TRBV27 and TRBJ2-3; D is uncertain. This CDR3 is built from 16 residues. Germline CDR1 MNHEY, CDR2 SMNVEV (reference sequence). Trimming pared 3 bases from V and 0 bases from J, leaving 13 bases between. The chain's CDR3 is CASSFWPVRSTDTQYF. The CDR3 DNA reads as TGTGCCAGCAGTTTTTGGCCGGTGAGGAGCACAGATACGCAGTATTTT.

The rearrangement links TRBV7-8 to TRBJ2-7; perhaps TRBD1 as D (6 bases). Germline CDR1 is SGHVS and CDR2 is FQNEAQ. This CDR3 is 15 amino acids long. The V and J ends lost 5 bases and 0 bases respectively, with 14 bases between them. The CDR3 protein is CASSPRTASSYEQYF. DNA of the CDR3: TGTGCCAGCAGCCCTCGGACAGCTTCCTCCTACGAGCAGTACTTC.

This chain connects TRBV12-5 to TRBJ2-1; D unclear. The CDR3 totals 12 residues. The V end lost 3 bases, the J end lost 6 bases, and 6 bases lay between the germline ends. In germline, CDR1 is LGHNT, CDR2 FRNRAP. CDR3 bases: TGTGCTAGTGGTTTTCTTCTCAATGAGCAGTTCTTC. Its translation: CASGFLLNEQFF.

This chain connects TRBV19 to TRBJ2-5; D is unclear. The CDR3 runs to 13 residues. The germline CDR1 and CDR2 sequences are LNHDA and SQIVND (reference sequence). Trimming left V 10 bases short and J 1 base short, with 13 bases between. CDR3 DNA: TGTGCCACCGCGCCCCTTCCCCAAGAGACCCAGTACTTC. Translating gives CATAPLPQETQYF.

V usage is TRBV2 and J usage is TRBJ2-5; possibly TRBD1 for D (5 bases). There are 12 residues in the CDR3. Per the germline V gene, CDR1 is SNHLY and CDR2 is FYNNEI. Trimming left V 8 bases short and J 5 bases short, with 12 bases between. CDR3 in amino acids: CASRQTSETQYF. For the CDR3, the DNA is TGTGCCAGCCGACAGACCTCGGAGACCCAGTACTTC.

The chain is built from TRBV29-1 and TRBJ2-5; D ambiguous. There are 12 residues in the CDR3. Germline V gives CDR1 SQVTM, CDR2 ANQGSEA. V lost 1 base to trimming and J lost 5 bases, with 8 bases between them. DNA for the CDR3: TGCAGCGTTGAAGTCTACCGGGAGACCCAGTACTTC. This gives the protein CSVEVYRETQYF.

The rearrangement uses TRBV9 and TRBJ2-5; perhaps TRBD2 as D (6 bases). The CDR3 is 16 residues long. CDR1 is SGDLS, CDR2 YYNGEE, per germline. V was clipped by 0 bases and J by 5 bases, with 17 bases between them. The CDR3 nucleotides read TGTGCCAGCAGCGTAGGAGGAGGGTCGCTTGATGAGACCCAGTACTTC. Its protein is CASSVGGGSLDETQYF.

The chain has TRBV5-1 and TRBJ2-5; maybe TRBD1 (5 bases). Germline assignment: CDR1 SGHRS and CDR2 YFSETQ. The CDR3 extends over 14 amino acids. With 4 bases removed from V and 4 bases from J, the gap between germline ends came to 14 bases. CDR3 amino acids: CASSTRGRAETQYF. DNA for the CDR3: TGCGCCAGCAGCACAAGGGGCCGCGCAGAGACCCAGTACTTC.

The chain is built from TRBV5-8 and TRBJ2-2; no firm D call. Germline lookup yields CDR1 SGHTS and CDR2 YDEGEE. There are 13 residues in the CDR3. Trimming took off 4 bases at V and 5 bases at J, with 9 bases between the two ends. CDR3 nucleotide sequence: TGTGCCAGCAGCGGTTTGAGGACCGGGGAGCTGTTTTTT. Translated: CASSGLRTGELFF.

V gene TRBV16 combines with J gene TRBJ2-4, with D possibly TRBD2 on 5 matching bases. The CDR3 length is 14 residues. Per the germline V gene, CDR1 is KGHSY and CDR2 is FQNENV. Trimming cost V 1 base and J 7 bases, with 11 bases left between them. The CDR3 DNA reads as TGTGCCAGCAGCCAATTGTCCGGGGTTAACATTCAGTACTTC. This encodes CASSQLSGVNIQYF.

The chain combines TRBV12-3 or TRBV12-4 with TRBJ1-2, with 8 bases that match TRBD1. Trimming at V came to 6 bases and at J to 4 bases, leaving 4 bases not matched to a gene. CDR3 length equals 13 residues. The CDR3 is CASSLGQAYGYTF. The DNA for the CDR3 is TGTGCCAGCAGCCTGGGACAGGCCTATGGCTACACCTTC.

The sample holds one count of this clone. This chain connects TRBV12-3 or TRBV12-4 to TRBJ2-3; D not certain. With 4 bases removed from V and 7 bases from J, the gap between germline ends came to 9 bases. This CDR3 is built from 12 residues. The CDR3 DNA reads as TGTGCCAGCAGTTCCCCCAGGAATACGCAGTATTTT. It yields the protein CASSSPRNTQYF.

This clone was counted between two and nine times. The chain has TRBV30 and TRBJ1-1, with a tentative D call TRBD1 (5 bases). Trimming took off 0 bases at V and 4 bases at J, with 12 bases between the two ends. The CDR3 is 14 amino acids. Germline CDR1 is GTSNPN and CDR2 is SVGIG (reference sequence). The CDR3 DNA is TGTGCCTGGAGTGTGAGTCAGGGCGGCACTGAAGCTTTCTTT. It encodes CAWSVSQGGTEAFF.

The chain is built from TRBV27 and TRBJ2-3, with D possibly matching TRBD2 (6 bases). This CDR3 is built from 13 residues. The germline V gene has CDR1 MNHEY and CDR2 SMNVEV (reference sequence). Trimming took off 8 bases at V and 4 bases at J, with 13 bases between the two ends. Written as DNA, the CDR3 is TGTGCCAGCGGCCTGCGGGGCTCAGATACGCAGTATTTT. This sequence encodes CASGLRGSDTQYF.